Sequencing of this T cell receptor (beta chain) was carried out in a study of T-cell memory formation after mild COVID-19. The V gene's germline CDR1 is SGHTA and CDR2 FQGTGA. V shed 4 bases and J shed 6 bases, with 12 bases lying between them. The CDR3 is 13 residues long. MiXCR, applied by TCRdb to the 5' RACE reads, yields one record per CDR3 protein. The sample comprises 300,000 to 400,000 distinct CDR3 sequences, more than 15% of which are singletons, and 20% to 25% rests with the top ten. The clonotype comes from a man younger than 35 who had mild COVID-19 (a few samples of this study predate the infection). Cell type and time point are not known. Sequencing was done on a sample of PBMCs or a T cell subset sorted from them (not recorded which). The genes are TRBV7-3 and TRBJ1-2, with D possibly TRBD1 on 5 matching bases. The CDR3 DNA is TGTGCCAGCAGCTCCGGGGTGGGGGATGGCTACACCTTC. Translating it yields CASSSGVGDGYTF.